The rows below give T cell receptor beta chains drawn from one sample of a study of cytomegalovirus exposure and HLA in healthy donors. Using immunoSEQ multiplex PCR, the repertoire was profiled, and TCRdb retains in-frame clones only, with some absent. The sample lists about 140,000 clones, about 89% occurring once. Source material: PBMCs. Every receptor here comes from a young man in good health and CMV-seronegative. Both conserved end residues are part of each CDR3. A D gene is named only where the DNA matches it firmly. Rows may omit the clone size; those that give it use once, few, many or a size class.

d_call: .
v_call: TRBV6-5
clone_size: .
j_call: TRBJ1-2
cdr3_nt: TGTGCCAGCAGTTGGAGGGACCCCGGAGATGGCTACACCTTC
cdr3_aa: CASSWRDPGDGYTF

d_call: TRBD1
v_call: TRBV5-1
clone_size: .
j_call: TRBJ1-5
cdr3_nt: TGCGCCAGCAGCTTGGAACCAGGGGGGAGCAATCAGCCCCAGCATTTT
cdr3_aa: CASSLEPGGSNQPQHF

d_call: .
v_call: TRBV27
clone_size: once
j_call: TRBJ2-7
cdr3_nt: TGTGCCAGCAGTTTAAGTTTAGGGGCCTCCTACGAGCAGTACTTC
cdr3_aa: CASSLSLGASYEQYF

d_call: TRBD2
v_call: TRBV4-3
clone_size: .
j_call: TRBJ2-1
cdr3_nt: TGCGCCAGCAGCCCAACGGCCGGGGCGGGAGGGCCAAGATTTGAGCAGTTCTTC
cdr3_aa: CASSPTAGAGGPRFEQFF

d_call: .
v_call: TRBV2
clone_size: .
j_call: TRBJ1-4
cdr3_nt: TGTGCCAGCAGTGTGTCAGGGTTTGAAAAACTGTTTTTT
cdr3_aa: CASSVSGFEKLFF

d_call: TRBD2
v_call: TRBV14
clone_size: once
j_call: TRBJ2-2
cdr3_nt: TGTGCCAGCAGCCGACCGGGACTAGCGGGTCTCACCGGGGAGCTGTTTTTT
cdr3_aa: CASSRPGLAGLTGELFF

d_call: TRBD1
v_call: TRBV15
clone_size: .
j_call: TRBJ2-7
cdr3_nt: TGTGCCACCAGCCTCGACAGGGGGTCGTACGAGCAGTACTTC
cdr3_aa: CATSLDRGSYEQYF

d_call: .
v_call: TRBV10-1
clone_size: .
j_call: TRBJ1-4
cdr3_nt: TGCGCCAGCAGTGAGTCAGGGGGGGTAACTAATGAAAAACTGTTTTTT
cdr3_aa: CASSESGGVTNEKLFF

d_call: .
v_call: TRBV6-5
clone_size: .
j_call: TRBJ2-3
cdr3_nt: TGTGCCAGCGCGGACTACACAGATACGCAGTATTTT
cdr3_aa: CASADYTDTQYF

d_call: .
v_call: TRBV6-5
clone_size: .
j_call: TRBJ1-1
cdr3_nt: TGTGCCAGCAGTTACGGTGGTGGAGGAGCTTTCTTT
cdr3_aa: CASSYGGGGAFF

d_call: TRBD1
v_call: TRBV9
clone_size: .
j_call: TRBJ2-1
cdr3_nt: TGTGCCAGCAGCGTCTTCCCGGGACAGGGCTACAATGAGCAGTTCTTC
cdr3_aa: CASSVFPGQGYNEQFF

d_call: .
v_call: TRBV19
clone_size: once
j_call: TRBJ1-4
cdr3_nt: TGTGCCAGTAGGTCCAGGGAAAATGAAAAACTGTTTTTT
cdr3_aa: CASRSRENEKLFF

d_call: TRBD1
v_call: TRBV4-2
clone_size: .
j_call: TRBJ1-5
cdr3_nt: TGTGCCAGCAGCCCGGACAGGGGCAATCAGCCCCAGCATTTT
cdr3_aa: CASSPDRGNQPQHF

d_call: TRBD2
v_call: TRBV7-8
clone_size: .
j_call: TRBJ2-2
cdr3_nt: TGTGCCAGCAGCCCTCAAGCGGGAGGAGCTAGGGGGGAGCTGTTTTTT
cdr3_aa: CASSPQAGGARGELFF

d_call: TRBD2
v_call: TRBV10-3
clone_size: .
j_call: TRBJ2-5
cdr3_nt: TGTGCCATCCGGGCGGGAGAAGAGACCCAGTACTTC
cdr3_aa: CAIRAGEETQYF

d_call: .
v_call: TRBV7-9
clone_size: .
j_call: TRBJ2-7
cdr3_nt: TGTGCCAGCAGCTCCAGGGGCGATGGAGCCTACGAGCAGTACTTC
cdr3_aa: CASSSRGDGAYEQYF

d_call: TRBD1
v_call: TRBV6-5
clone_size: .
j_call: TRBJ2-5
cdr3_nt: TGTGCCAGCAGTTACGGACAGGCCCAAGAGACCCAGTACTTC
cdr3_aa: CASSYGQAQETQYF

d_call: TRBD1
v_call: TRBV6-5
clone_size: .
j_call: TRBJ2-2
cdr3_nt: TGTGCCAGCAGCTCTGGGACAGTTAACACCGGGGAGCTGTTTTTT
cdr3_aa: CASSSGTVNTGELFF

d_call: .
v_call: TRBV27
clone_size: .
j_call: TRBJ1-1
cdr3_nt: TGTGCCAGCAGTTTACAGATCTTCACTGAAGCTTTCTTT
cdr3_aa: CASSLQIFTEAFF

d_call: TRBD1
v_call: TRBV27
clone_size: .
j_call: TRBJ1-2
cdr3_nt: TGTGCCAGCAGTCTAAATCTCCGGGACAGCAATGGCTACACCTTC
cdr3_aa: CASSLNLRDSNGYTF

d_call: .
v_call: TRBV7-6
clone_size: .
j_call: TRBJ1-3
cdr3_nt: TGTGCCAGCAGCTTAAGCGGGGCCGGCTCTGGAAACACCATATATTTT
cdr3_aa: CASSLSGAGSGNTIYF

d_call: .
v_call: TRBV18
clone_size: .
j_call: TRBJ2-3
cdr3_nt: TGTGCCAGCTCACCCGGCGCGGGGTGGGATACGCAGTATTTT
cdr3_aa: CASSPGAGWDTQYF

d_call: .
v_call: TRBV6-1
clone_size: .
j_call: TRBJ1-2
cdr3_nt: TGTGCCAGCACTCAGGGTTATGGCTACACCTTC
cdr3_aa: CASTQGYGYTF

d_call: TRBD2
v_call: TRBV19
clone_size: .
j_call: TRBJ2-3
cdr3_nt: TGTGCCAGTAGTAGCCGGGAGGTTACAGATACGCAGTATTTT
cdr3_aa: CASSSREVTDTQYF

d_call: .
v_call: TRBV27
clone_size: .
j_call: TRBJ2-7
cdr3_nt: TGTGCCAGCAGTCCTTCCTCCTACGAGCAGTACTTC
cdr3_aa: CASSPSSYEQYF

d_call: .
v_call: TRBV5-4
clone_size: .
j_call: TRBJ1-1
cdr3_nt: TGTGCCAGCAGCTTGGGACACCCCGGGAACACTGAAGCTTTCTTT
cdr3_aa: CASSLGHPGNTEAFF

d_call: TRBD2
v_call: TRBV19
clone_size: .
j_call: TRBJ2-3
cdr3_nt: TGTGCCAGTAGTATAGCAGGGCGGGGGGCCCGTAAAGATACGCAGTATTTT
cdr3_aa: CASSIAGRGARKDTQYF

d_call: .
v_call: TRBV12-5
clone_size: .
j_call: TRBJ2-3
cdr3_nt: TGTGCTAGTGGCAATGCGGGACTCAGCACAGATACGCAGTATTTT
cdr3_aa: CASGNAGLSTDTQYF

d_call: .
v_call: TRBV4-1
clone_size: .
j_call: TRBJ2-5
cdr3_nt: TGCGCCAGCAGCCAAGAAGGCGCAGGGGTAGAGACCCAGTACTTC
cdr3_aa: CASSQEGAGVETQYF